One and the same sample provided the 13 T cell receptor beta chains below, sequenced in a study of OX40 agonist ivuxolimab in advanced cancers. Only in-frame clones appear in the TCRdb table, and some are missing; sequencing was by immunoSEQ multiplex PCR. The profile shows about 66,000 clones, roughly four fifths of them singletons. The sample consisted of CD4+ or CD8+ T cells sorted from blood, taken in a trial of the OX40 agonist ivuxolimab. The source of these receptors is an adult with an advanced solid tumor such as melanoma, head and neck, liver or kidney cancer.

This rearrangement joins TRBV27 to TRBJ2-1; TRBD1 agrees at 8 bases. The CDR3 has 14 residues. After removal of 6 bases from V and 12 bases from J, the junction contained 13 bases not matched to a gene. Germline CDR1 reads MNHEY; CDR2 reads SMNVEV (reference sequence). CDR3 sequence reads: CASRWSADGTGQFF. The DNA of the CDR3 is TGTGCCAGCAGATGGTCCGCTGACGGGACAGGGCAGTTCTTC.

This clone rates as medium-sized. The V and J genes are TRBV11-3 and TRBJ1-1; TRBD1 is a possible D gene (6 bases). The germline V gene has CDR1 SGHNT and CDR2 YENEEA. Between the trimmed V and J ends, which lost 0 bases and 0 bases, there was a span of 8 bases. The CDR3 covers 15 residues. CDR3 nucleotides: TGTGCCAGCAGCTTAGACGACAGGTTGAACACTGAAGCTTTCTTT. Amino acid sequence: CASSLDDRLNTEAFF.

The rearrangement links TRBV6-6 to TRBJ1-1; possible D gene TRBD1, 6 bases. The CDR3 extends over 15 amino acids. V lost 5 bases to trimming and J lost 5 bases, with 18 bases between them. The germline gives CDR1 MNHNY, CDR2 SVGAGI (reference sequence). CDR3 in DNA: TGTGCCAGCAGTCAGGCACGGGGGGCAGGGACTGAAGCTTTCTTT. The encoded protein is CASSQARGAGTEAFF.

This clone was seen only once. The rearrangement uses TRBV6-5 and TRBJ2-1, with 15 positions matching TRBD2. V trimming: 4 bases; J trimming: 3 bases; junction bases outside the gene matches: 1. CDR1 is MNHEY, CDR2 SVGAGI, per germline. This CDR3 is 16 amino acids long. CDR3 in amino acids: CASSWTSGRVYNEQFF. CDR3 DNA: TGTGCCAGCAGTTGGACTAGCGGGAGGGTCTACAATGAGCAGTTCTTC.

This chain joins TRBV14 and TRBJ2-2; TRBD2 aligns across 13 bases. The J segment lost 7 bases and the V segment lost 4 bases, leaving 3 bases of the junction unmatched. The CDR3 runs to 15 residues. CDR1 and CDR2 from the germline V gene are SGHDN and FVKESK. Here the CDR3 reads CASSRGLAGVGELFF. Here the CDR3 DNA reads TGTGCCAGCAGCCGCGGACTAGCGGGAGTCGGGGAGCTGTTTTTT.

The V and J genes are TRBV9 and TRBJ2-3; D is ambiguous. V lost 4 bases and J 6 bases, leaving 18 bases between the germline ends. The CDR3 contains 15 residues. The germline gives CDR1 SGDLS, CDR2 YYNGEE. CDR3: CASSPLVNSGDTQYF. The DNA of the CDR3 is TGTGCCAGCAGCCCTTTGGTTAATTCTGGGGATACGCAGTATTTT.

The chain links TRBV7-2 to TRBJ1-2; D gene unclear. Germline CDR1 reads SGHTA; CDR2 reads FQGNSA. V shed 9 bases and J shed 2 bases, with 13 bases lying between them. CDR3 length: 13 residues. The CDR3 DNA is TGTGCCAGGGATACTCCGGGAAACTATGGCTACACCTTC. Translating it yields CARDTPGNYGYTF.

This chain joins TRBV5-1 and TRBJ2-5; D possibly matches TRBD1 or TRBD2 (5 bases each). The CDR3 totals 16 residues. V was pared by 0 bases and J by 5 bases, with 17 bases between. The germline CDR1 and CDR2 sequences are SGHRS and YFSETQ. CDR3 region: CASSLGVGASRETQYF. The CDR3, as DNA: TGCGCCAGCAGCTTGGGGGTTGGGGCTAGCCGGGAGACCCAGTACTTC.

V usage is TRBV7-8 and J usage is TRBJ2-7; a possible D gene is TRBD1 (6 bases). V was trimmed by 1 base and J by 3 bases, leaving 10 bases between them. CDR3 length equals 14 residues. Germline loops: CDR1 SGHVS, CDR2 FQNEAQ. In nucleotides, the CDR3 is TGTGCCAGCAGCTTAGGACAGGAGAACTACGAGCAGTACTTC. Its translation: CASSLGQENYEQYF.

This rearrangement joins TRBV5-1 to TRBJ2-1; 12 nucleotides align to TRBD2. V was clipped by 4 bases and J by 6 bases; unmatched bases: 2. The CDR3 is 14 amino acids. From germline, CDR1 is SGHRS and CDR2 YFSETQ. CDR3 coding DNA: TGCGCCAGCAGCCCGGGACTAGCGGGCAATGAGCAGTTCTTC. Translating it yields CASSPGLAGNEQFF. The variable domain in full, completed from reference TRBV5-1 and TRBJ2-1, reads KAGVTQTPRYLIKTRGQQVTLSCSPISGHRSVSWYQQTPGQGLQFLFEYFSETQRNKGNFPGRFSGRQFSNSRSEMNVSTLELGDSALYLCASSPGLAGNEQFFGPGTRLTVL.

This clone was observed many times. The DNA of the CDR3 is TGTGCCAGTAGTAAAGAGAGTAACCGAGGGGGAGGGCTTTACGAGCAGTACTTC. Encoded protein: CASSKESNRGGGLYEQYF. This chain links TRBV6-1 with TRBJ2-7, with TRBD2 as a possible D gene (7 bases). This CDR3 contains 18 residues. V was clipped by 9 bases and J by 4 bases, with 31 bases between them. The germline V gene has CDR1 MNHNS and CDR2 SASEGT.

The rearrangement joins TRBV9 to TRBJ1-1, with TRBD1 matching over 11 bases. CDR1 is SGDLS and CDR2 is YYNGEE in the germline V gene. The junction had 12 bases not matched to a gene; V was cut back by 4 bases and J by 4 bases. The CDR3 contains 17 residues. CDR3 loop: CASSPAARDRGSTEAFF. CDR3 DNA: TGTGCCAGCAGCCCTGCGGCGAGGGACAGGGGGTCCACTGAAGCTTTCTTT.

This rearrangement joins TRBV25-1 to TRBJ2-1; a weak D match, TRBD2 (6 bases). CDR3 length: 14 amino acids. Germline loops: CDR1 MGHDK, CDR2 SYGVNS. Trimming removed 1 base at V and 5 bases at J, with 9 bases between. The CDR3 spells CASSELGGDNEQFF. CDR3 bases: TGTGCCAGCAGTGAATTGGGCGGGGACAATGAGCAGTTCTTC.